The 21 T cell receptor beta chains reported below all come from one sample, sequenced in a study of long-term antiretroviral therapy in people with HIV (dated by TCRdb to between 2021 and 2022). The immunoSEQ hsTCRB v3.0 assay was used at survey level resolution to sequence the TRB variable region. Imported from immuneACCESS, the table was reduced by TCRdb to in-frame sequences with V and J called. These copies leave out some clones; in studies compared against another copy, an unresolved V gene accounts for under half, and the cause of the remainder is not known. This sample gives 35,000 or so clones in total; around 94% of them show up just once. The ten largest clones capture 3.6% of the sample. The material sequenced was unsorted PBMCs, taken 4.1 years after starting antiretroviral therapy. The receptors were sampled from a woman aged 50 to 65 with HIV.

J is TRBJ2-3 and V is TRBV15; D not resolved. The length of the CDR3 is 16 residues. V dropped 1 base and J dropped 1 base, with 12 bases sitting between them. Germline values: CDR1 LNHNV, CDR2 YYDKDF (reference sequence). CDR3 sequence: CATSRGSGRGTDTQYF. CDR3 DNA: TGTGCCACCAGCAGAGGATCTGGACGGGGCACAGATACGCAGTATTTT.

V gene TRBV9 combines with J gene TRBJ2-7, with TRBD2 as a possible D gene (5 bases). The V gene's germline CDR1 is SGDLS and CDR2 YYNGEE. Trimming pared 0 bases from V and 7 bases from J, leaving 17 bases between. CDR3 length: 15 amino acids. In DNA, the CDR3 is TGTGCCAGCAGCGTAGGCGTAGTCGCCTCGGGAGAGCAGTACTTC. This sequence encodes CASSVGVVASGEQYF.

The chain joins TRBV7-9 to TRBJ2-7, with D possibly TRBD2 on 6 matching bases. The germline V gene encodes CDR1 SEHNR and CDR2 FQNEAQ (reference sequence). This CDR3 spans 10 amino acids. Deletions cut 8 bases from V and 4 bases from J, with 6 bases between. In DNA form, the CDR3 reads TGTGCCAGCGGGAGGTACGAGCAGTACTTC. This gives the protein CASGRYEQYF.

The CDR3 region is CASSLALGTGGNTEAFF. CDR3 sequence (DNA): TGTGCCAGCAGCTTGGCCTTGGGGACAGGGGGGAACACTGAAGCTTTCTTT. This chain joins TRBV5-4 and TRBJ1-1; 11 bases match TRBD1. The V segment lost 0 bases and the J segment 1 base; nucleotides outside the gene matches: 5. The CDR3 loop spans 17 amino acids. CDR1 and CDR2 (germline): SGHNT, YYREEE (reference sequence).

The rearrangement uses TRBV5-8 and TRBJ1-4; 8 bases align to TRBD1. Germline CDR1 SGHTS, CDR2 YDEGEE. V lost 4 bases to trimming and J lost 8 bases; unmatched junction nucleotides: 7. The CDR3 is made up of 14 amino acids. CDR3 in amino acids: CASSTWTGREKLFF. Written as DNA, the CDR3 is TGTGCCAGCAGCACGTGGACAGGGCGCGAAAAACTGTTTTTT.

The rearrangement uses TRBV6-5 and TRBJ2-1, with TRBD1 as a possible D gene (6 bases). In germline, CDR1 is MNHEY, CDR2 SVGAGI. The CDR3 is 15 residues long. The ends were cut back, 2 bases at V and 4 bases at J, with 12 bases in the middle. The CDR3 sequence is CASSYRRDTYNEQFF. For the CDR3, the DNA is TGTGCCAGCAGTTACCGCCGGGACACATACAATGAGCAGTTCTTC.

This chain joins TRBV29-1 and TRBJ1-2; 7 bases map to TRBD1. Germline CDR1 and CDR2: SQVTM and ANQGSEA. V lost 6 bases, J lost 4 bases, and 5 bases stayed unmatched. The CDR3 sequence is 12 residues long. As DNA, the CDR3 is TGCAGCGTCTCGACAGGGTTCTATGGCTACACCTTC. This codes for CSVSTGFYGYTF.

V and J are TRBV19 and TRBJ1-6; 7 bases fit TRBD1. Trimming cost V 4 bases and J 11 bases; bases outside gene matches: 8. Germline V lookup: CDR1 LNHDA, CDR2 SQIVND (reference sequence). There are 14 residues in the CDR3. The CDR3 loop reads CASSTGTAFTPLHF. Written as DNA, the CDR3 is TGTGCCAGTAGTACCGGGACAGCCTTCACACCCCTCCACTTT. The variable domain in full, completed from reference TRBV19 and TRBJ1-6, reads DGGITQSPKYLFRKEGQNVTLSCEQNLNHDAMYWYRQDPGQGLRLIYYSQIVNDFQKGDIAEGYSVSREKKESFPLTVTSAQKNPTAFYLCASSTGTAFTPLHFGNGTRLTVT.

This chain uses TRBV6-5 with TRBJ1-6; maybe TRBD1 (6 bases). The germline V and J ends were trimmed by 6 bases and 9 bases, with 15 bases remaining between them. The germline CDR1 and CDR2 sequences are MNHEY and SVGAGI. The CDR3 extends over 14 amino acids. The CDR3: CASSQTGSSSPLHF. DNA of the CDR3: TGTGCCAGCAGCCAGACAGGAAGCAGTTCACCCCTCCACTTT.

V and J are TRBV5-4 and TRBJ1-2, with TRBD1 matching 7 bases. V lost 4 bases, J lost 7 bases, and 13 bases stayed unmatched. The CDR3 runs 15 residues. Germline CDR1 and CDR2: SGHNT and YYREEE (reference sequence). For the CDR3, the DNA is TGTGCCAGCAGCCCTGGCGGGCAGGGGGGTTCTGGCTACACCTTC. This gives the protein CASSPGGQGGSGYTF.

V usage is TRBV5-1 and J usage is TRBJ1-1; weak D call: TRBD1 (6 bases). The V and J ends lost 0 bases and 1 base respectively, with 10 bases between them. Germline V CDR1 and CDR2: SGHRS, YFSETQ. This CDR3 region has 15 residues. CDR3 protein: CASSLEPGANTEAFF. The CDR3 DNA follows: TGCGCCAGCAGCTTGGAGCCGGGGGCGAACACTGAAGCTTTCTTT.

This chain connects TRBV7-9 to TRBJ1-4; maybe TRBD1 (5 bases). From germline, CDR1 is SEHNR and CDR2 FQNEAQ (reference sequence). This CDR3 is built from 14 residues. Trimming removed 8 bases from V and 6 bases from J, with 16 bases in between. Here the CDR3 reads CASGHGGEDEKLFF. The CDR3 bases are TGTGCCAGCGGACACGGGGGAGAGGATGAAAAACTGTTTTTT.

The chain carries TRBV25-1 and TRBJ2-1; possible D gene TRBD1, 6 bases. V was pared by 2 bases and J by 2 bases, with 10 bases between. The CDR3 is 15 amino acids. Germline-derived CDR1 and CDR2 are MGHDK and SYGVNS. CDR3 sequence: CASSEIGQPYNEQFF. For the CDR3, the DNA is TGTGCCAGCAGTGAAATAGGACAGCCCTACAATGAGCAGTTCTTC.

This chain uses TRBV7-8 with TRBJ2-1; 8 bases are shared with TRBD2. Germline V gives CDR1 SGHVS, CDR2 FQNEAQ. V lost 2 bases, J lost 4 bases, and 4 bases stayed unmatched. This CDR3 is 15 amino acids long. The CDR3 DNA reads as TGTGCCAGCAGCTTAAGCGGGAGCTTATACAATGAGCAGTTCTTC. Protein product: CASSLSGSLYNEQFF.

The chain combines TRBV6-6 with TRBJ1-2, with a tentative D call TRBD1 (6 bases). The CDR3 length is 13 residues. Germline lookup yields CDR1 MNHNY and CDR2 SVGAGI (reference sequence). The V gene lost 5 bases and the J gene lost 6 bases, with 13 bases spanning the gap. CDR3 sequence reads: CASSVQGFDGYTF. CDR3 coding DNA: TGTGCCAGCAGTGTACAGGGATTTGATGGCTACACCTTC.

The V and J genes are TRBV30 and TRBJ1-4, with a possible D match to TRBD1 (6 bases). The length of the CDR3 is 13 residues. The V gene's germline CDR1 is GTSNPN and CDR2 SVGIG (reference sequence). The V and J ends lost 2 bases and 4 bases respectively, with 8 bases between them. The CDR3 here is CAWSKGVNEKLFF. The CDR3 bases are TGTGCCTGGAGTAAGGGGGTTAATGAAAAACTGTTTTTT.

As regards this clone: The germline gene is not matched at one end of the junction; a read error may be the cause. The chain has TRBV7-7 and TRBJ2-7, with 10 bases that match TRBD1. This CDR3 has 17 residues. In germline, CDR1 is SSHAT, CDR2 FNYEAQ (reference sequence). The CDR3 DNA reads TGTGCTAGCAGCCCGGGAGTTCCGGGACAGGGGTCCTACGAGCAGTACTTC. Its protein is CASSPGVPGQGSYEQYF.

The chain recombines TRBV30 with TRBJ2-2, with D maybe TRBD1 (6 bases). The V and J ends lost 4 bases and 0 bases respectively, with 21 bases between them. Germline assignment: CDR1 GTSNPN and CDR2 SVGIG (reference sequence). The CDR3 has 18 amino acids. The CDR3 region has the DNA TGTGCCTGGAATCGCGGACAGTCTATTCTTTCGAACACCGGGGAGCTGTTTTTT. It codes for CAWNRGQSILSNTGELFF.

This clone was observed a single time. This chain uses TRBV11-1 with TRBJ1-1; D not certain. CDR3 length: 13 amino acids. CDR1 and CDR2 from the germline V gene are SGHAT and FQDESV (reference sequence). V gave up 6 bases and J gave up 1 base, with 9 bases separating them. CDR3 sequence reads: CASSLGRNTEAFF. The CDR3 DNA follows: TGTGCCAGCAGTCTCGGCAGGAACACTGAAGCTTTCTTT. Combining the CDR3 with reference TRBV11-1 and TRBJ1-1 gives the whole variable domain EAEVAQSPRYKITEKSQAVAFWCDPISGHATLYWYRQILGQGPELLVQFQDESVVDDSQLPKDRFSAERLKGVDSTLKIQPAELGDSAMYLCASSLGRNTEAFFGQGTRLTVV.

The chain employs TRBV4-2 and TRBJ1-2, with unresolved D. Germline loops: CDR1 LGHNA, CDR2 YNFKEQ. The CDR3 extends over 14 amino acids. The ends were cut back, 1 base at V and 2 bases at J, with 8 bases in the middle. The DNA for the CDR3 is TGTGCCAGCAGCCAAGTCTTGCAGAACTATGGCTACACCTTC. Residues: CASSQVLQNYGYTF.

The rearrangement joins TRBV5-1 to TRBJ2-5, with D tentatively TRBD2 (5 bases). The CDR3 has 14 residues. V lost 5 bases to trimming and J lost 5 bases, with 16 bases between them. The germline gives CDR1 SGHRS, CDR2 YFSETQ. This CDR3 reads CASRQEESSETQYF. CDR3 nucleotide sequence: TGCGCCAGCAGGCAGGAGGAGAGCTCGGAGACCCAGTACTTC.